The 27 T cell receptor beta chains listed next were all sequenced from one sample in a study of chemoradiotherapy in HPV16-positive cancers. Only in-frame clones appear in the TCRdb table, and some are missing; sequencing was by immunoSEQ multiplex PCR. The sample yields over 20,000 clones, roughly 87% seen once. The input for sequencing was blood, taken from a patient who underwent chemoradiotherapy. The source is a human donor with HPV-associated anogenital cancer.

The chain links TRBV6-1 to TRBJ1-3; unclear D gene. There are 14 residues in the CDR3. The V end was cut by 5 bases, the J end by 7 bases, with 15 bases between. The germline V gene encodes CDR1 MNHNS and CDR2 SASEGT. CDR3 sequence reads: CASSSDGAWNTIYF. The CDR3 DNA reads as TGTGCCAGCAGTTCGGACGGTGCCTGGAACACCATATATTTT.

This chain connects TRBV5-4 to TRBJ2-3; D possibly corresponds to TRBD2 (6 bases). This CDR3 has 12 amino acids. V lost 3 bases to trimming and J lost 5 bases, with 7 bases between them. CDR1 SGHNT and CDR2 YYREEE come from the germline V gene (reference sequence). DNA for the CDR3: TGTGCCAGCAGCTCGGGAGAAGATACGCAGTATTTT. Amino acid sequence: CASSSGEDTQYF.

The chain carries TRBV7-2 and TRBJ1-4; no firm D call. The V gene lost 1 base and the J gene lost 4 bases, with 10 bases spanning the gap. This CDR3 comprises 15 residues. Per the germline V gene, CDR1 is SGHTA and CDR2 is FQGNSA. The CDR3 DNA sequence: TGTGCCAGCAGCTTAGATGTTCTATTTAATGAAAAACTGTTTTTT. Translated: CASSLDVLFNEKLFF.

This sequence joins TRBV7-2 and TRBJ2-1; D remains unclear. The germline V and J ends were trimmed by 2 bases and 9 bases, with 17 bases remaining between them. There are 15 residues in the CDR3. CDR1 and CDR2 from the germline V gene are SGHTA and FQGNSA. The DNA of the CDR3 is TGTGCCAGCAGCTTAAAGGCTATCCCACAATTTGAGCAGTTCTTC. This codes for CASSLKAIPQFEQFF.

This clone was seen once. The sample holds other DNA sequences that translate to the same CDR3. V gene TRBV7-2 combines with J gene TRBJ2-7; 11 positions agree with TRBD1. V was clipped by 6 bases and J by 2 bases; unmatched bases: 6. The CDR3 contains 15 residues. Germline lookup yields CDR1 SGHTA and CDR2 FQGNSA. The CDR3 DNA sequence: TGTGCCAGCAGTTCAAGGACAGGGGGCACCTACGAGCAGTACTTC. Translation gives CASSSRTGGTYEQYF. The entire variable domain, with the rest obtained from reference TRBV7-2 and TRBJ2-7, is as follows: GAGVSQSPSNKVTEKGKDVELRCDPISGHTALYWYRQSLGQGLEFLIYFQGNSAPDKSGLPSDRFSAERTGGSVSTLTIQRTQQEDSAVYLCASSSRTGGTYEQYFGPGTRLTVT.

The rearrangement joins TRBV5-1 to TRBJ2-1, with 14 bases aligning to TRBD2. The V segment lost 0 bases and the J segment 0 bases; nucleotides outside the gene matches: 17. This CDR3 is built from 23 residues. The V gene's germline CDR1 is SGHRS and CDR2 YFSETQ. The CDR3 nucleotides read TGCGCCAGCAGCTTGGTGCCCAGACTAGCGGGAGGGCGAGCTTTTAGCTCCTACAATGAGCAGTTCTTC. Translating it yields CASSLVPRLAGGRAFSSYNEQFF.

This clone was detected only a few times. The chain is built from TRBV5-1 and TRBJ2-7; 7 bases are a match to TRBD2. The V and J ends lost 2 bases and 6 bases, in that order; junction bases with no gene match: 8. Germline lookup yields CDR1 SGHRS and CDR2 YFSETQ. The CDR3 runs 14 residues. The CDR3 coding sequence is TGCGCCAGCAGCTTCTCGACCGGCGGGGGCGAGCAGTACTTC. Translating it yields CASSFSTGGGEQYF.

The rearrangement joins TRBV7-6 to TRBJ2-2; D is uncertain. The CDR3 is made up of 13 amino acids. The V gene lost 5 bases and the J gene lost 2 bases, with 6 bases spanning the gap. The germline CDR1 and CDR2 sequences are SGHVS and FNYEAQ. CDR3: CASSTSNTGELFF. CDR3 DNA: TGTGCCAGCAGCACCTCAAACACCGGGGAGCTGTTTTTT.

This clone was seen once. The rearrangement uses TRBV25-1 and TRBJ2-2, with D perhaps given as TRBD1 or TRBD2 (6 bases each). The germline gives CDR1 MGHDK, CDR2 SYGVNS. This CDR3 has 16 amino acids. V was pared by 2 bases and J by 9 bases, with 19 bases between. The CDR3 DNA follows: TGTGCCAGCAGTGAAAGGGGGGCACGAGCCGACCGGGAGCTGTTTTTT. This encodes CASSERGARADRELFF.

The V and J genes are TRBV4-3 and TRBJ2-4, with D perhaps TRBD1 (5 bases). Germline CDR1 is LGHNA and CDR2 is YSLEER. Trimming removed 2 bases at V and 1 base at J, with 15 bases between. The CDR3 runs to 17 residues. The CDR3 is CASSQSFREGAKNIQYF. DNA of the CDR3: TGCGCCAGCAGCCAATCCTTCAGGGAAGGGGCCAAAAACATTCAGTACTTC.

The CDR3 DNA reads as TGCGCCAGCAGCCAAGGTCAACAGGGGGCAGATACGCAGTATTTT. Translation gives CASSQGQQGADTQYF. The gene calls are TRBV4-1 and TRBJ2-3, with 8 bases that match TRBD1. The CDR3 runs to 15 residues. Germline CDR1 MGHRA, CDR2 YSYEKL. After removal of 1 base from V and 4 bases from J, the junction contained 4 bases not matched to a gene.

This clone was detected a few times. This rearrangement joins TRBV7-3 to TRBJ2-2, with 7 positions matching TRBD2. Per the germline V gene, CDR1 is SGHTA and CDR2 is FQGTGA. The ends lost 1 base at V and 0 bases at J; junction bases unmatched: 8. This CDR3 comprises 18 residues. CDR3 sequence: CASSLMPSGGANTGELFF. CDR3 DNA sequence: TGTGCCAGCAGCTTAATGCCTAGCGGTGGCGCGAACACCGGGGAGCTGTTTTTT.

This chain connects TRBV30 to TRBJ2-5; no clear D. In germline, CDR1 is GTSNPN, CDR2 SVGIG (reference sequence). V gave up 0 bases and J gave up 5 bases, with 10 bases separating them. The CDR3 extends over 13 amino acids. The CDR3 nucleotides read TGTGCCTGGAGTGTAGACTGGCGGGAGACCCAGTACTTC. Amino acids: CAWSVDWRETQYF. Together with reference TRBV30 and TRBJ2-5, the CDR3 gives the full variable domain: SQTIHQWPATLVQPVGSPLSLECTVEGTSNPNLYWYRQAAGRGLQLLFYSVGIGQISSEVPQNLSASRPQDRQFILSSKKLLLSDSGFYLCAWSVDWRETQYFGPGTRLLVL.

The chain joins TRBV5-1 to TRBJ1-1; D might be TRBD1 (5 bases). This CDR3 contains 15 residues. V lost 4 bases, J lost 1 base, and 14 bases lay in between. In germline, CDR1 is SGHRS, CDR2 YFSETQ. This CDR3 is CASSDEWGRNTEAFF. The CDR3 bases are TGCGCCAGCAGCGACGAATGGGGCAGGAACACTGAAGCTTTCTTT. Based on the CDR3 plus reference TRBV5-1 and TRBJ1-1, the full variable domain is KAGVTQTPRYLIKTRGQQVTLSCSPISGHRSVSWYQQTPGQGLQFLFEYFSETQRNKGNFPGRFSGRQFSNSRSEMNVSTLELGDSALYLCASSDEWGRNTEAFFGQGTRLTVV.

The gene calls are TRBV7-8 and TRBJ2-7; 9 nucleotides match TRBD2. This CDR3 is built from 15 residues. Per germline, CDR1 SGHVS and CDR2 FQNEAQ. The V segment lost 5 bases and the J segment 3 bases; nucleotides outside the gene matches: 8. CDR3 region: CASSLGATSGYEQYF. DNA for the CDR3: TGTGCCAGCAGCCTCGGAGCGACTAGCGGCTACGAGCAGTACTTC.

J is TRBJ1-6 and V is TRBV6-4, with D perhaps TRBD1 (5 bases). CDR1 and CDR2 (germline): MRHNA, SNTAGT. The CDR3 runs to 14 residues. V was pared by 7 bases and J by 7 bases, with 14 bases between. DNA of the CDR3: TGTGCCAGCACCGCGAACCCAGGGAATTCACCCCTCCACTTT. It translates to CASTANPGNSPLHF.

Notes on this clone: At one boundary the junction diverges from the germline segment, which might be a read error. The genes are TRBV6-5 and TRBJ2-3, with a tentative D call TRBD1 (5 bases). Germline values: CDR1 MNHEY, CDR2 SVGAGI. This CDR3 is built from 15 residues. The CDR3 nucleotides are TGTGCCAGCAGTTACTCGATGGGGCGCACAGATACGCACTATTTT. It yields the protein CASSYSMGRTDTHYF.

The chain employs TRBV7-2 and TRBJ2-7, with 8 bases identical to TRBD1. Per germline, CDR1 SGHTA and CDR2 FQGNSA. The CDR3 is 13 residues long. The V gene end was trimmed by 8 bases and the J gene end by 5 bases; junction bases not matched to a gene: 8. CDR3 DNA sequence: TGTGCCAGCCAACCAGGGGGCGCCCACGAGCAGTACTTC. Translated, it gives CASQPGGAHEQYF.

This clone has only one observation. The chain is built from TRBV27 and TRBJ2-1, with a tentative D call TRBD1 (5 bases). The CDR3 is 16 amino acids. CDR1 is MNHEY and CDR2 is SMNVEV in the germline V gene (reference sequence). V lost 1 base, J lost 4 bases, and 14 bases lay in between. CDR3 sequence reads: CASSLLLGAGYNEQFF. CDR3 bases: TGTGCCAGCAGTTTATTATTAGGGGCAGGGTACAATGAGCAGTTCTTC.

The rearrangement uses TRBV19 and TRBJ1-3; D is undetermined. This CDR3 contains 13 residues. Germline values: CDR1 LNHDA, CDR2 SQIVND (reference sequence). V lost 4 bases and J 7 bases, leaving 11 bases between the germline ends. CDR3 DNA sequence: TGTGCCAGTAGTACGACAATAGGTAACACCATATATTTT. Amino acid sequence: CASSTTIGNTIYF. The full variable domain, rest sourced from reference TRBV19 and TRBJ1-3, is DGGITQSPKYLFRKEGQNVTLSCEQNLNHDAMYWYRQDPGQGLRLIYYSQIVNDFQKGDIAEGYSVSREKKESFPLTVTSAQKNPTAFYLCASSTTIGNTIYFGEGSWLTVV.

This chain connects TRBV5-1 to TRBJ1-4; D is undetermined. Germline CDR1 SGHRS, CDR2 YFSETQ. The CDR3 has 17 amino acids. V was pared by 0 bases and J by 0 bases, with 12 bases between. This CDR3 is CASSLGGRLATNEKLFF. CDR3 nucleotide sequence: TGCGCCAGCAGCTTGGGTGGGAGACTTGCAACTAATGAAAAACTGTTTTTT.

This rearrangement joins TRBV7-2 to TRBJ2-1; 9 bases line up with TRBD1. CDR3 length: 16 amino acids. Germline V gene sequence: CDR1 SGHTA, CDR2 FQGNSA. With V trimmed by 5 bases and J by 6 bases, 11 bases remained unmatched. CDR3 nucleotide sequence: TGTGCCAGCAGCCTTTCATCGGGACAGGGAAGCAATGAGCAGTTCTTC. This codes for CASSLSSGQGSNEQFF.

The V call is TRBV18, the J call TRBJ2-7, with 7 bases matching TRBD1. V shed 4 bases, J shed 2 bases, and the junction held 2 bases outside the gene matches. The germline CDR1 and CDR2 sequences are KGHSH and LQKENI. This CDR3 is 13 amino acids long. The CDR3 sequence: CASSRDSTYEQYF. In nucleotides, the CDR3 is TGTGCCAGCTCACGGGACAGCACCTACGAGCAGTACTTC.

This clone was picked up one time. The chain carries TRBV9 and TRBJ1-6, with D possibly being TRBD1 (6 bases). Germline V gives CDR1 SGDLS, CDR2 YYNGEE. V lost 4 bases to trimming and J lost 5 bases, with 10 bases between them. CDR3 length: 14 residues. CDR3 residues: CASSTRQDNSPLHF. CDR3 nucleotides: TGTGCCAGCAGCACACGACAGGATAATTCACCCCTCCACTTT.

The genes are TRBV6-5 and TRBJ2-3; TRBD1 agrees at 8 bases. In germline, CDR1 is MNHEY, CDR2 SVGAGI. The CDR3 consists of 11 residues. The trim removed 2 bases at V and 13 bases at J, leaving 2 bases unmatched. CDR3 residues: CASSYEDREYF. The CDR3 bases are TGTGCCAGCAGTTACGAGGACAGGGAGTATTTT.

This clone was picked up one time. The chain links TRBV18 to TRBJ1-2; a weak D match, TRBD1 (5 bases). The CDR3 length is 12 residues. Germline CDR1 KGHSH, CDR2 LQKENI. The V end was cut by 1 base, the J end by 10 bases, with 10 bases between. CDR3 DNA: TGTGCCAGCTCACCACAGGACGGGACCTACACCTTC. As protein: CASSPQDGTYTF.

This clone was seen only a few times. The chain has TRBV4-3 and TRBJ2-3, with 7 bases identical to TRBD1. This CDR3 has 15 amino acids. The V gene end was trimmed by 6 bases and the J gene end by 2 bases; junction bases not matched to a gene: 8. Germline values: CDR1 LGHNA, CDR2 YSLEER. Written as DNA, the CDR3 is TGCGCCAGCAGGAAGGGGACAGCCTCCACAGATACGCAGTATTTT. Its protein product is CASRKGTASTDTQYF.